These T cell receptor beta chains were read from a single sample in a study of CD8 T cells in ankylosing spondylitis. One entry per CDR3 protein, called by TCRdb with MiXCR from the 5' RACE reads. The data hold 200,000 to 300,000 distinct CDR3 sequences, with around 7.8% observed a single time. The specimen sequenced was blood, either unsorted or a sorted T cell fraction (not recorded which). The receptors shown here come from a male donor with ankylosing spondylitis or in good health (not recorded which). Both conserved end residues are part of each CDR3. Fields, in order: CDR3 protein, CDR3 DNA, J gene, clone size, D gene, V gene. The D gene is left open where the match is weak. Clone size is shown for a subset of rows, as once, few, many or a class of expanded clone.

cdr3_aa: CASSLGTLKYGYTF; cdr3_nt: TGTGCCAGCAGCCTCGGGACACTGAAGTATGGCTACACCTTC; j_call: TRBJ1-2; clone_size: few; d_call: .; v_call: TRBV5-6
cdr3_aa: CSASRLGELFF; cdr3_nt: TGCAGTGCTAGTCGTCTCGGGGAGCTGTTTTTT; j_call: TRBJ2-2; clone_size: many; d_call: .; v_call: TRBV20-1
cdr3_aa: CASSSGTGGGNEQFF; cdr3_nt: TGTGCCAGCAGTTCCGGGACAGGGGGCGGAAATGAGCAGTTCTTC; j_call: TRBJ2-1; clone_size: .; d_call: TRBD1; v_call: TRBV6-5
cdr3_aa: CASSLATGERSYNEQFF; cdr3_nt: TGTGCCAGCAGCTTAGCGACAGGGGAGCGTTCCTACAATGAGCAGTTCTTC; j_call: TRBJ2-1; clone_size: many; d_call: TRBD1; v_call: TRBV7-2
cdr3_aa: CSARDLGRAAQFF; cdr3_nt: TGCAGTGCTAGAGATCTGGGGCGTGCCGCCCAGTTCTTC; j_call: TRBJ2-1; clone_size: .; d_call: .; v_call: TRBV20-1
cdr3_aa: CASSVGPKSNQPQHF; cdr3_nt: TGCGCCAGCAGTGTAGGGCCGAAGAGCAATCAGCCCCAGCATTTT; j_call: TRBJ1-5; clone_size: many; d_call: .; v_call: TRBV5-1
cdr3_aa: CASSPAAGQLEAGGAYNEQFF; cdr3_nt: TGTGCCAGCAGTCCCGCAGCTGGACAGCTCGAAGCGGGAGGGGCCTACAATGAGCAGTTCTTC; j_call: TRBJ2-1; clone_size: many; d_call: TRBD2; v_call: TRBV6-2/TRBV6-3
cdr3_aa: CASSPPQGTAYNEQFF; cdr3_nt: TGTGCCAGCTCACCACCGCAGGGGACGGCCTACAATGAGCAGTTCTTC; j_call: TRBJ2-1; clone_size: many; d_call: .; v_call: TRBV18
cdr3_aa: CASSLIGTGESGELFF; cdr3_nt: TGTGCCAGCAGCTTAATAGGGACAGGGGAGTCCGGGGAGCTGTTTTTT; j_call: TRBJ2-2; clone_size: .; d_call: TRBD1; v_call: TRBV7-3
cdr3_aa: CASSLPDGARNEQFF; cdr3_nt: TGCGCCAGCAGCTTGCCGGACGGGGCTCGGAATGAGCAGTTCTTC; j_call: TRBJ2-1; clone_size: many; d_call: .; v_call: TRBV5-1
cdr3_aa: CASSLGPIGDTQYF; cdr3_nt: TGTGCTAGCAGCTTAGGGCCCATAGGAGATACGCAGTATTTT; j_call: TRBJ2-3; clone_size: many; d_call: .; v_call: TRBV7-7
cdr3_aa: CAWSPTAFNEQFF; cdr3_nt: TGTGCCTGGAGTCCCACCGCATTCAATGAGCAGTTCTTC; j_call: TRBJ2-1; clone_size: .; d_call: .; v_call: TRBV30